The rows below give T cell receptor beta chains drawn from one sample of a study of blood T cell repertoires in COVID-19. Only in-frame clones appear in the TCRdb table, and some are missing; sequencing was by immunoSEQ multiplex PCR. Among 150,000 to 180,000 clones listed, 60% to 85% were seen once. Sequencing used peripheral blood. Source of these receptors: an elderly man with acute or convalescent COVID-19. Each CDR3 is given with its conserved first and last residue. Only part of the rows carry a size: once, few, many, or a class if the clone is expanded.

size,V,length,CDR3
NA,TRBV6-5,16,CASSYPQGGPGGELFF
once,TRBV11-3,13,CASTVRGTNEQFF
few,TRBV3-1/TRBV3-2,13,CASSQDSRDGYTF
once,TRBV6-6,12,CASTGNQETQYF
NA,TRBV5-1,13,CASSSRPGNEQFF
NA,TRBV20-1,11,CSAKQGDGYTF
NA,TRBV5-1,16,CASSTRTGLIQETQYF
NA,TRBV11-3,15,CASSGRWDRGDEQYF
NA,TRBV6-5,14,CASSTNAGVAGYTF
NA,TRBV9,15,CASSDADRGNTEAFF
NA,TRBV28,14,CASSSGQGIDTQYF
NA,TRBV28,14,CATTGGNSYNEQFF
NA,TRBV29-1,15,CSVGQDRFSVYGYTF
few,TRBV19,16,CASSIGVNRAGEKLFF
NA,TRBV5-4,14,CASSLAGQQETQYF
many,TRBV15,17,CATSRDGAGLSGNTIYF
NA,TRBV7-8,15,CASSPDRGANEKLFF
NA,TRBV29-1,11,CGGDLNAEAFF
NA,TRBV6-5,15,CASCPQGAGANVLTF
NA,TRBV19,17,CASSIDGDRRMNTEAFF
NA,TRBV7-9,15,CASSTGTGAPDTQYF
NA,TRBV7-9,15,CASSPGGHLSGELFF
once,TRBV25-1,14,CASSDRQGGNTIYF
NA,TRBV5-1,13,CASSFAGQETQYF
NA,TRBV19,15,CASSISQADSYEQYF
NA,TRBV16,13,CASSQSGNLGYTF
NA,TRBV2,15,CASTGGQGGNQPQHF
NA,TRBV5-4,17,CASSRASGGHSYNEQFF
NA,TRBV19,18,CASSIASTGGGGNTEAFF